This passage covers 9 T cell receptor beta chains from one sample sequenced in a study of blood T cell repertoires in COVID-19. Data came from immunoSEQ multiplex PCR; TCRdb stores just in-frame clones and leaves some out. The repertoire holds about 60,000 clones, with roughly 80% as singletons. The specimen sequenced was peripheral blood. These TCRs come from a human donor in a cohort sampled during active COVID-19.

J is TRBJ1-5 and V is TRBV7-8; weak D call: TRBD1 (5 bases). Germline CDR1 is SGHVS and CDR2 is FQNEAQ. The CDR3 spans 14 residues. Trimming took 2 bases from V and 4 from J, leaving 9 bases between them. The CDR3 bases are TGTGCCAGCAGCTTAATGCAGGGTAATCAGCCCCAGCATTTT. Its protein product is CASSLMQGNQPQHF.

The chain is built from TRBV5-1 and TRBJ2-3; D uncertain. Trimming cost V 6 bases and J 0 bases, with 14 bases left between them. CDR3 length equals 15 residues. From germline, CDR1 is SGHRS and CDR2 YFSETQ. DNA for the CDR3: TGCGCCAGCACGTCTAACCCTACTAGCACAGATACGCAGTATTTT. Translating gives CASTSNPTSTDTQYF. The full variable domain, with the rest looked up from reference TRBV5-1 and TRBJ2-3, is KAGVTQTPRYLIKTRGQQVTLSCSPISGHRSVSWYQQTPGQGLQFLFEYFSETQRNKGNFPGRFSGRQFSNSRSEMNVSTLELGDSALYLCASTSNPTSTDTQYFGPGTRLTVL.

This clone was seen just once. The chain combines TRBV6-4 with TRBJ2-3; tentative D call: TRBD2 (8 bases). The CDR3 is 17 amino acids. V was trimmed by 0 bases and J by 5 bases, leaving 18 bases between them. In germline, CDR1 is MRHNA, CDR2 SNTAGT. This CDR3 is CASSDSPGGGELDTQYF. As DNA, the CDR3 is TGTGCCAGCAGTGACTCCCCGGGAGGGGGCGAGTTAGATACGCAGTATTTT.

The chain has TRBV18 and TRBJ2-3; the D gene is possibly TRBD1 (6 bases). CDR1 is KGHSH and CDR2 is LQKENI in the germline V gene. This CDR3 has 13 residues. V was pared by 3 bases and J by 3 bases, with 7 bases between. This chain's CDR3 is CASSPRGTDTQYF. Written as DNA, the CDR3 is TGTGCCAGCTCACCGAGGGGGACAGATACGCAGTATTTT.

This chain links TRBV5-4 with TRBJ1-2; TRBD1 matches at 8 bases. After removal of 4 bases from V and 2 bases from J, the junction contained 7 bases not matched to a gene. CDR1 is SGHNT, CDR2 YYREEE, per germline (reference sequence). This CDR3 contains 15 residues. CDR3 nucleotide sequence: TGTGCCAGCAGCGCCGACGGGACAGGCAACTATGGCTACACCTTC. It codes for CASSADGTGNYGYTF.

The chain uses TRBV5-4 and TRBJ2-5, with 7 positions matching TRBD1. The ends lost 5 bases at V and 5 bases at J; junction bases unmatched: 9. The CDR3 runs to 14 residues. Germline V CDR1 and CDR2: SGHNT, YYREEE (reference sequence). As DNA, the CDR3 is TGTGCCAGCAGTTCCCGAGGGGGCGGGGAGACCCAGTACTTC. As protein: CASSSRGGGETQYF.

The rearrangement joins TRBV6-5 to TRBJ1-5; 9 nucleotides line up with TRBD1. Trimming cost V 7 bases and J 4 bases; bases outside gene matches: 5. This CDR3 contains 14 residues. Germline loops: CDR1 MNHEY, CDR2 SVGAGI. CDR3 nucleotides: TGTGCCAGCACTCGGGACAGGGAAAATCAGCCCCAGCATTTT. Protein sequence: CASTRDRENQPQHF.

The chain is built from TRBV28 and TRBJ2-7; 9 nucleotides agree with TRBD1. Looked up from germline, CDR1 is MDHEN and CDR2 is SYDVKM. Losses at the gene ends were 7 bases for V and 1 base for J; bases not matched to a gene: 8. The CDR3 is made up of 15 amino acids. The CDR3 sequence: CASNQGGTGSYEQYF. CDR3 DNA sequence: TGTGCCAGCAATCAGGGGGGGACAGGGTCCTACGAGCAGTACTTC. Full variable domain (rest looked up from reference TRBV28 and TRBJ2-7): DVKVTQSSRYLVKRTGEKVFLECVQDMDHENMFWYRQDPGLGLRLIYFSYDVKMKEKGDIPEGYSVSREKKERFSLILESASTNQTSMYLCASNQGGTGSYEQYFGPGTRLTVT.

The J gene is TRBJ1-5, the V gene TRBV28; D is ambiguous. Germline CDR1 MDHEN, CDR2 SYDVKM. Trimming shortened V by 8 bases and J by 7 bases, and 12 bases separated the two germline ends. The length of the CDR3 is 12 residues. The CDR3 is CASRPDIQPQHF. DNA of the CDR3: TGTGCCAGCCGTCCAGACATCCAGCCCCAGCATTTT.